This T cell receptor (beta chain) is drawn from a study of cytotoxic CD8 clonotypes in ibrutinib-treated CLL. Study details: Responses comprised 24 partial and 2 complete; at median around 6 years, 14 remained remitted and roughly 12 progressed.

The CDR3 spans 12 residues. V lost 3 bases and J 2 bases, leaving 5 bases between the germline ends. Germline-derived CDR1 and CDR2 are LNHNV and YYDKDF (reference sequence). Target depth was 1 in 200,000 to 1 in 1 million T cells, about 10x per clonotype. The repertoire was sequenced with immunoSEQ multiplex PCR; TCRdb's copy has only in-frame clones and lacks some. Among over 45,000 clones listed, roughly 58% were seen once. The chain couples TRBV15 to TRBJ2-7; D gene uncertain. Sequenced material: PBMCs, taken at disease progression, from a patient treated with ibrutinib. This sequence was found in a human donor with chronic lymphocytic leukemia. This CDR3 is CATSRETYEQYF. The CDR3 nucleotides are TGTGCCACCAGCAGGGAGACCTACGAGCAGTACTTC.